This is a list of T cell receptor beta chains from one sample in a study of shared clonotypes between healthy human individuals. The repertoire was sequenced with immunoSEQ multiplex PCR; TCRdb's copy has only in-frame clones and lacks some. The data show roughly 330,000 clones, roughly 70% seen once. Sequencing was carried out using memory CD4+ T cells sorted from blood. These receptor sequences come from a man aged 30 to 45 in good health. Both conserved end residues are part of each CDR3. A D gene is named only where the DNA matches it firmly. Clone size, where shown, is once, few, many, or a class for clones that have expanded.

V gene	J gene	clone size	D gene	CDR3 DNA	CDR3 protein
TRBV11-3	TRBJ2-2	NA	TRBD1	TGTGCCAGCAGCTTTGGACAGGGGAACACCGGGGAGCTGTTTTTT	CASSFGQGNTGELFF
TRBV7-6	TRBJ2-7	NA	TRBD2	TGTGCCAGCAGCTCTCCCGGGACTAGCGGGCGAGCGTCCTACGAGCAGTACTTC	CASSSPGTSGRASYEQYF
TRBV7-2	TRBJ2-1	NA	NA	TGTGCCAGCAGCTTGACACAGTACAATGAGCAGTTCTTC	CASSLTQYNEQFF
TRBV10-3	TRBJ2-7	NA	NA	TGTGCCATCAGTGAGAACCGGATCGCAACCTACGAGCAGTACTTC	CAISENRIATYEQYF
TRBV14	TRBJ2-5	few	NA	TGTGCCAGCAGCCTGAAACTCCCTCTCTTTAAAGAGACCCAGTACTTC	CASSLKLPLFKETQYF
TRBV6-5	TRBJ2-5	NA	NA	TGTGCCAGCAGACCCGGGGGTAGCGGGACCCAGTACTTC	CASRPGGSGTQYF
TRBV2	TRBJ1-2	NA	NA	TGTGCCAGCAGTGCGGAGCAGAACTATGGCTACACCTTC	CASSAEQNYGYTF
TRBV28	TRBJ2-3	NA	NA	TGTGCCAGCAGTTTGGCGGCGACTAGCACAGATACGCAGTATTTT	CASSLAATSTDTQYF
TRBV19	TRBJ1-2	NA	NA	TGTGCCAGTAGTATGCGGGGGGCGTATGGCTACACCTTC	CASSMRGAYGYTF
TRBV6-1	TRBJ2-7	NA	TRBD2	TGTGCCAGCAGTGGGAAGCGGGATAGGAGCGAGCAGTACTTC	CASSGKRDRSEQYF
TRBV10-3	TRBJ2-7	NA	NA	TGTGCCATCAGTGAAACGGGAGCGGTTAACGAGCAGTACTTC	CAISETGAVNEQYF
TRBV19	TRBJ1-5	NA	NA	TGTGCCAGTAGTTATGACTATAGCAATCAGCCCCAGCATTTT	CASSYDYSNQPQHF
TRBV4-2	TRBJ2-2	NA	NA	TGTGCCAGCAGCCAAGTACAAGGGGGACACTCGAACACCGGGGAGCTGTTTTTT	CASSQVQGGHSNTGELFF
TRBV5-8	TRBJ2-5	NA	NA	TGTGCCAGCAGCTTTCTAGCTAACACCCAGTACTTC	CASSFLANTQYF
TRBV29-1	TRBJ2-3	NA	TRBD2	TGCAGCGTTTTCGGACTAGCGGATACGCAGTATTTT	CSVFGLADTQYF
TRBV10-2	TRBJ2-5	once	NA	TGCGCCAGAAAGAAAGAGACCCAGTACTTC	CARKKETQYF
TRBV11-1	TRBJ2-1	NA	TRBD1	TGTGCCAGCAGCCCCCGGACAGGGATATTTTACAATGAGCAGTTCTTC	CASSPRTGIFYNEQFF
TRBV7-8	TRBJ2-5	NA	TRBD2	TGTGCCAGCAGCCCGCGGGGGGGGCCGGAGACCCAGTACTTC	CASSPRGGPETQYF
TRBV11-1	TRBJ1-4	NA	NA	TGTGCCAGCAGCTTACAGACACGGGATGAAAAACTGTTTTTT	CASSLQTRDEKLFF
TRBV5-8	TRBJ2-7	NA	NA	TGTGCCAGCAGCCCGGGACAAGGATGGGTCGGCGAGCAGTACTTC	CASSPGQGWVGEQYF
TRBV28	TRBJ1-2	NA	NA	TGTGCCAGCTCGGGCGCCGGCTATGGCTACACCTTC	CASSGAGYGYTF
TRBV29-1	TRBJ2-5	NA	TRBD1	TGCAGCGTTGACCCCGGGACAGGCAAGACCCAGTACTTC	CSVDPGTGKTQYF
TRBV10-3	TRBJ2-7	NA	NA	TGTGCCATCAGTGAGAGAGAGGGACACCCGGGCGAGCAGTACTTC	CAISEREGHPGEQYF
TRBV18	TRBJ1-1	NA	NA	TGTGCCAGCTCACCATACAGGGATCTGGCCATGAACACTGAAGCTTTCTTT	CASSPYRDLAMNTEAFF
TRBV9	TRBJ2-1	NA	TRBD1	TGTGCCAGCAGCGTTCAGGGACAGGACTACAATGAGCAGTTCTTC	CASSVQGQDYNEQFF